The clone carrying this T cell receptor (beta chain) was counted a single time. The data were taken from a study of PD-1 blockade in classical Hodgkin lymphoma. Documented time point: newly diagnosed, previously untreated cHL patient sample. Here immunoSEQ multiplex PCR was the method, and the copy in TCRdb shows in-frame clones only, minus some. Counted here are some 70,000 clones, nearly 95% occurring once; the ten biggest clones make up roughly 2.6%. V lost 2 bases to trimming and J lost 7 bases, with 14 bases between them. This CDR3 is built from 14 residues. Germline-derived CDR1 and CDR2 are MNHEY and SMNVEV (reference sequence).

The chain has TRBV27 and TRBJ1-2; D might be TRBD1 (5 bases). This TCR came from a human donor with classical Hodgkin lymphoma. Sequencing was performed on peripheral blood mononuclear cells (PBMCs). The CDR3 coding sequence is TGTGCCAGCAGTTTACTCGGGAGGGGTTCTGGCTACACCTTC. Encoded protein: CASSLLGRGSGYTF.